These 18 T cell receptor beta chains share one sample of origin, sequenced in a study of T cell responses to AZD1222 COVID-19 vaccine. Sequencing used immunoSEQ multiplex PCR; TCRdb keeps in-frame clones, though not all of them. The sample includes 140,000 or so clones, approximately 89% of them seen just once. Specimen: peripheral blood, collected on day 0 of AZD1222 vaccination. The receptors were gathered from an adult in good health.

This chain links TRBV28 with TRBJ1-4; 7 positions match TRBD1. Germline loops: CDR1 MDHEN, CDR2 SYDVKM. V gave up 8 bases and J gave up 0 bases; unmatched junction bases: 6. This CDR3 comprises 15 residues. CDR3 nucleotide sequence: TGTGCCAGCCAAGGACAGGATGCAACTAATGAAAAACTGTTTTTT. Translated: CASQGQDATNEKLFF.

The chain is built from TRBV6-5 and TRBJ2-7; D call uncertain. Trimming stripped 7 bases from V and 2 bases from J, with 15 bases between. The CDR3 totals 14 residues. Germline V gene sequence: CDR1 MNHEY, CDR2 SVGAGI. The CDR3 coding sequence is TGTGCCAGCACCAGCCCCCTTCGTGCCTACGAGCAGTACTTC. Its protein product is CASTSPLRAYEQYF.

The chain employs TRBV11-2 and TRBJ1-1; D call uncertain. CDR3 size: 14 residues. Between the trimmed V and J ends, which lost 2 bases and 0 bases, there was a span of 7 bases. CDR1 and CDR2 from the germline V gene are SGHAT and FQNNGV. In nucleotides, the CDR3 is TGTGCCAGCAGCTTAAGCTTCATGAACACTGAAGCTTTCTTT. Translating gives CASSLSFMNTEAFF.

Notes on this clone: The junction shows a germline mismatch at one end, possibly a read error. The chain recombines TRBV13 with TRBJ2-7; tentatively, D is TRBD2 (6 bases). Germline-derived CDR1 and CDR2 are PRHDT and FYEKMQ (reference sequence). This CDR3 contains 16 residues. The CDR3 protein is CASSLGSWRGSYEQYF. The CDR3 DNA reads as TGTGCCAGCAGCCTAGGGTCTTGGCGGGGCTCCTACGAGCAGTACTTC.

The chain employs TRBV18 and TRBJ1-5; possible D gene TRBD1, 5 bases. Germline loops: CDR1 KGHSH, CDR2 LQKENI. Trimming took off 2 bases at V and 0 bases at J, with 5 bases between the two ends. This CDR3 has 14 residues. CDR3 sequence reads: CASSPGASNQPQHF. The DNA for the CDR3 is TGTGCCAGCTCACCAGGGGCTAGCAATCAGCCCCAGCATTTT.

The chain employs TRBV7-8 and TRBJ2-1; 10 bases are a match to TRBD1. V gave up 5 bases and J gave up 9 bases; unmatched junction bases: 10. The CDR3 is 15 residues long. The germline CDR1 and CDR2 sequences are SGHVS and FQNEAQ. The CDR3 reads CASSASPGQGTEQFF. CDR3 DNA sequence: TGTGCCAGCAGCGCGTCACCGGGACAGGGGACTGAGCAGTTCTTC.

J is TRBJ1-5 and V is TRBV27, with D hard to call. V was trimmed by 0 bases and J by 6 bases, leaving 6 bases between them. This CDR3 is 13 amino acids long. Germline lookup yields CDR1 MNHEY and CDR2 SMNVEV (reference sequence). Here the CDR3 reads CASSLSGAQPQHF. CDR3 in DNA: TGTGCCAGCAGTTTATCGGGAGCTCAGCCCCAGCATTTT.

The chain has TRBV7-2 and TRBJ2-7; 9 nucleotides line up with TRBD2. The germline V gene has CDR1 SGHTA and CDR2 FQGNSA. The CDR3 is made up of 16 amino acids. Trimming cost V 5 bases and J 5 bases; bases outside gene matches: 13. CDR3 residues: CASSPRVAGGRNEQYF. The CDR3 DNA reads as TGTGCCAGCAGCCCAAGGGTGGCGGGGGGGCGGAACGAGCAGTACTTC.

This sequence joins TRBV9 and TRBJ2-2; 10 positions match TRBD2. Germline values: CDR1 SGDLS, CDR2 YYNGEE. With 3 bases clipped from V and 6 bases from J, the junction kept 11 bases outside the gene matches. This CDR3 has 17 residues. CDR3 sequence: CASSAKPGLAPAGELFF. The CDR3 bases are TGTGCCAGCAGCGCCAAACCGGGACTAGCGCCGGCCGGGGAGCTGTTTTTT.

The chain recombines TRBV28 with TRBJ1-2; D not certain. The V gene lost 10 bases and the J gene lost 4 bases, with 13 bases spanning the gap. The CDR3 extends over 12 amino acids. The germline gives CDR1 MDHEN, CDR2 SYDVKM. This chain's CDR3 is CATGRTSYGYTF. CDR3 DNA sequence: TGTGCCACCGGACGGACCAGCTATGGCTACACCTTC.

This clone has a handful of counts. The chain carries TRBV19 and TRBJ1-5; no reliable D call. V lost 3 bases and J 5 bases, leaving 8 bases between the germline ends. The CDR3 runs 13 residues. Germline CDR1 and CDR2: LNHDA and SQIVND (reference sequence). In DNA form, the CDR3 reads TGTGCCAGTAGTATCGGGTTTGATCAGCCCCAGCATTTT. It translates to CASSIGFDQPQHF.

The chain joins TRBV28 to TRBJ2-3; tentative D call: TRBD1 (5 bases). The CDR3 loop spans 13 amino acids. Trimming took 8 bases from V and 2 from J, leaving 11 bases between them. In germline, CDR1 is MDHEN, CDR2 SYDVKM. The CDR3 is CASATVPTDTQYF. CDR3 DNA sequence: TGTGCCAGCGCGACAGTGCCCACAGATACGCAGTATTTT.

This chain links TRBV2 with TRBJ2-5, with D maybe TRBD1 (5 bases). Looked up from germline, CDR1 is SNHLY and CDR2 is FYNNEI. V lost 2 bases and J 5 bases, leaving 18 bases between the germline ends. CDR3 size: 16 residues. The chain's CDR3 is CASSEWATALVETQYF. In DNA form, the CDR3 reads TGTGCCAGCAGTGAATGGGCGACAGCTTTGGTGGAGACCCAGTACTTC. Together with reference TRBV2 and TRBJ2-5, the CDR3 gives the full variable domain: EPEVTQTPSHQVTQMGQEVILRCVPISNHLYFYWYRQILGQKVEFLVSFYNNEISEKSEIFDDQFSVERPDGSNFTLKIRSTKLEDSAMYFCASSEWATALVETQYFGPGTRLLVL.

This clone has more than one count but fewer than ten. The V gene is TRBV7-8, the J gene TRBJ2-7; 10 nucleotides line up with TRBD2. This CDR3 contains 16 residues. The V segment lost 7 bases and the J segment 4 bases; nucleotides outside the gene matches: 13. CDR1 is SGHVS and CDR2 is FQNEAQ in the germline V gene. The CDR3 DNA reads as TGTGCCAGCACCTCCGAGGACGGACTAGCGGAATACGAGCAGTACTTC. Protein sequence: CASTSEDGLAEYEQYF.

The chain uses TRBV27 and TRBJ1-1, with 8 bases identical to TRBD1. CDR1 and CDR2 (germline): MNHEY, SMNVEV (reference sequence). The CDR3 is 16 residues long. After removal of 0 bases from V and 5 bases from J, the junction contained 8 bases not matched to a gene. The chain's CDR3 is CASSLSWQGAYTEAFF. The CDR3 nucleotides read TGTGCCAGCAGTTTATCGTGGCAGGGGGCATATACTGAAGCTTTCTTT.

The chain is built from TRBV9 and TRBJ1-1; 10 nucleotides match TRBD1. CDR3 length equals 15 residues. J gave up 0 bases and V 3 bases, and 2 bases lay outside the gene matches. CDR1 and CDR2 (germline): SGDLS, YYNGEE. As DNA, the CDR3 is TGTGCCAGCAGCGAGGACAGGGGGGTGAACACTGAAGCTTTCTTT. Amino acid sequence: CASSEDRGVNTEAFF.

The rearrangement links TRBV3-1 (or the pseudogene TRBV3-2) to TRBJ2-6; no definite D call. Germline lookup yields CDR1 LGHDT and CDR2 YNNKEL (reference sequence). This CDR3 has 18 amino acids. The V gene lost 0 bases and the J gene lost 1 base, with 13 bases spanning the gap. The CDR3 sequence is CASSQDLIYSSGANVLTF. Here the CDR3 DNA reads TGTGCCAGCAGCCAAGATCTAATATACTCTTCTGGGGCCAACGTCCTGACTTTC.

This clone was seen a single time. The chain's CDR3 is CASSITGGLGEQYF. The CDR3 region has the DNA TGTGCCAGTAGTATCACAGGGGGCTTAGGGGAGCAGTACTTC. This chain uses TRBV19 with TRBJ2-7; 9 bases are shared with TRBD1. The CDR3 runs 14 residues. Trimming at V came to 3 bases and at J to 7 bases, leaving 7 bases not matched to a gene. CDR1 LNHDA and CDR2 SQIVND come from the germline V gene (reference sequence).